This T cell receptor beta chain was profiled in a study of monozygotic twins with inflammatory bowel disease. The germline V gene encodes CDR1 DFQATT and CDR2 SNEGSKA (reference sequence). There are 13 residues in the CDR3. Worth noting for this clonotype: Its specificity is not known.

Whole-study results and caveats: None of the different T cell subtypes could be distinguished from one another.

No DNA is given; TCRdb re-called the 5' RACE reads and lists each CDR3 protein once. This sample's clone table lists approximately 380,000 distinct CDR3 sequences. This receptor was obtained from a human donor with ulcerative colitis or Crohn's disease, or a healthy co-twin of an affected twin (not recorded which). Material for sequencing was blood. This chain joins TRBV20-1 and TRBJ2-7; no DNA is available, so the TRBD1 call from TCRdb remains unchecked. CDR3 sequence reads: CSARPGHPYEQYF.